One and the same sample provided the 20 T cell receptor beta chains below, sequenced in a study of cytomegalovirus exposure and HLA in healthy donors. PCR used 60 Vbeta primers and 13 Jbeta primers. Assay used: immunoSEQ multiplex PCR; TCRdb lists only in-frame clones, some missing. The table shows 100,000 to 150,000 clones, with about 70% occurring only once. The sequenced material came from PBMCs. These receptors all stem from a woman aged 55-70 years in good health and CMV-seropositive.

This chain uses TRBV5-4 with TRBJ2-5, with unresolved D. Germline CDR1 SGHNT, CDR2 YYREEE (reference sequence). This CDR3 is 11 amino acids long. The V end was cut by 4 bases, the J end by 4 bases, with 5 bases between. CDR3 nucleotides: TGTGCCAGCAGCGGCGGAGAGACCCAGTACTTC. Its protein is CASSGGETQYF.

The chain has TRBV12-5 and TRBJ1-2, with TRBD1 matching over 7 bases. Germline CDR1 and CDR2: LGHNT and FRNRAP. V shed 5 bases, J shed 7 bases, and the junction held 10 bases outside the gene matches. There are 14 residues in the CDR3. The CDR3 sequence: CASGLTGNLFGYTF. CDR3 DNA sequence: TGTGCTAGTGGTCTGACAGGGAATTTGTTTGGCTACACCTTC.

The DNA of the CDR3 is TGCAGCGTTGACCCAGGCGGGTCCTGGAACACTGAAGCTTTCTTT. Amino acids: CSVDPGGSWNTEAFF. V and J are TRBV29-1 and TRBJ1-1, with D hard to call. Trimming cost V 3 bases and J 1 base, with 15 bases left between them. From germline, CDR1 is SQVTM and CDR2 ANQGSEA. CDR3 length: 15 residues.

This clone has only one observation. J is TRBJ1-2 and V is TRBV9; D ambiguous. The CDR3 runs 13 residues. Trimming took off 4 bases at V and 8 bases at J, with 15 bases between the two ends. Per germline, CDR1 SGDLS and CDR2 YYNGEE. In DNA form, the CDR3 reads TGTGCCAGCAGCCCCTCATTAAATGAGGGCTACACCTTC. Amino acids: CASSPSLNEGYTF.

This chain links TRBV2 with TRBJ1-6; 9 bases fit TRBD1. V trimming: 6 bases; J trimming: 4 bases; junction bases outside the gene matches: 13. CDR1 and CDR2 (germline): SNHLY, FYNNEI. The CDR3 loop spans 18 amino acids. CDR3 residues: CASRTSPGTGMYNSPLHF. The CDR3 nucleotides read TGTGCCAGCAGAACTTCACCCGGGACAGGGATGTATAATTCACCCCTCCACTTT.

The chain has TRBV5-1 and TRBJ2-5; 12 bases match TRBD2. CDR3 size: 17 residues. V shed 1 base, J shed 0 bases, and the junction held 4 bases outside the gene matches. The germline gives CDR1 SGHRS, CDR2 YFSETQ. The CDR3 DNA follows: TGCGCCAGCAGCTTGAGAACTAGCGGGGGGAACCAAGAGACCCAGTACTTC. It is translated as CASSLRTSGGNQETQYF.

This chain connects TRBV7-3 to TRBJ1-1; the match to TRBD1 covers 9 bases. The V gene end was trimmed by 5 bases and the J gene end by 5 bases; junction bases not matched to a gene: 6. The length of the CDR3 is 14 residues. The germline V gene encodes CDR1 SGHTA and CDR2 FQGTGA. The CDR3 spells CASSPGQGRTEAFF. In DNA, the CDR3 is TGTGCCAGCAGCCCCGGACAGGGGAGGACTGAAGCTTTCTTT.

This clone was found once. The chain carries TRBV7-9 and TRBJ2-1; maybe TRBD2 (7 bases). The CDR3 loop spans 16 amino acids. V shed 1 base and J shed 4 bases, with 14 bases lying between them. Germline CDR1 and CDR2: SEHNR and FQNEAQ (reference sequence). CDR3 coding DNA: TGTGCCAGCAGCTTAGGGGAGGGGGGCGTATACAATGAGCAGTTCTTC. The encoded protein is CASSLGEGGVYNEQFF.

The chain is built from TRBV6-5 and TRBJ1-3; maybe TRBD1 (6 bases). The CDR3 sequence is 15 residues long. The V end lost 5 bases, the J end lost 0 bases, and 11 bases lay between the germline ends. Germline loops: CDR1 MNHEY, CDR2 SVGAGI. The CDR3 is CASSPQGHSGNTIYF. The DNA of the CDR3 is TGTGCCAGCAGTCCACAGGGCCACTCTGGAAACACCATATATTTT.

The rearrangement uses TRBV10-3 and TRBJ1-1, with TRBD1 identical over 7 bases. The germline V gene encodes CDR1 ENHRY and CDR2 SYGVKD. The CDR3 is made up of 13 amino acids. Trimming removed 6 bases from V and 0 bases from J; junction bases left unmatched: 1. The CDR3 region is CAIRGTVNTEAFF. The CDR3 nucleotides read TGTGCCATCAGGGGGACAGTGAACACTGAAGCTTTCTTT.

This clone was found once. The CDR3 here is CASKWGGDVDQPQHF. As DNA, the CDR3 is TGTGCCAGTAAATGGGGGGGGGATGTCGATCAGCCCCAGCATTTT. The chain has TRBV19 and TRBJ1-5, with D maybe TRBD1 (5 bases). The germline gives CDR1 LNHDA, CDR2 SQIVND (reference sequence). With 7 bases removed from V and 5 bases from J, the gap between germline ends came to 18 bases. The CDR3 runs 15 residues.

This clone was recorded once. V is TRBV11-3 and J is TRBJ2-1, with 9 bases aligning to TRBD2. The ends lost 6 bases at V and 9 bases at J; junction bases unmatched: 6. Germline V gene data show CDR1 as SGHNT and CDR2 as YENEEA. CDR3 length: 13 amino acids. CDR3 nucleotide sequence: TGTGCCAGCAGTTCGCGGGGGGGAACTGAGCAGTTCTTC. This sequence encodes CASSSRGGTEQFF. The full variable domain, its missing parts supplied by reference TRBV11-3 and TRBJ2-1, is EAGVVQSPRYKIIEKKQPVAFWCNPISGHNTLYWYLQNLGQGPELLIRYENEEAVDDSQLPKDRFSAERLKGVDSTLKIQPAELGDSAVYLCASSSRGGTEQFFGPGTRLTVL.

This clone was observed a few times. The chain combines TRBV27 with TRBJ2-1; 11 positions match TRBD2. The germline CDR1 and CDR2 sequences are MNHEY and SMNVEV (reference sequence). With 5 bases clipped from V and 2 bases from J, the junction kept 8 bases outside the gene matches. The CDR3 covers 17 residues. CDR3: CASSHKPGLAAYNEQFF. The CDR3 nucleotides are TGTGCCAGCAGTCACAAACCGGGACTAGCGGCCTACAATGAGCAGTTCTTC.

V is TRBV2 and J is TRBJ1-2; D is unresolved. This CDR3 comprises 15 residues. Between the trimmed V and J ends, which lost 5 bases and 12 bases, there was a span of 25 bases. The germline gives CDR1 SNHLY, CDR2 FYNNEI. In DNA, the CDR3 is TGTGCCAGCAGTTTGGGGAAAGGATTAGGGCCGAGGGACACCTTC. Encoded protein: CASSLGKGLGPRDTF.

The chain combines TRBV9 with TRBJ1-1; TRBD1 matches 8 bases. The V and J ends lost 0 bases and 5 bases, in that order; junction bases with no gene match: 6. Germline loops: CDR1 SGDLS, CDR2 YYNGEE. The CDR3 is 15 amino acids. The CDR3 region has the DNA TGTGCCAGCAGCGTAGGCCCAGGGGGCGAAACTGAAGCTTTCTTT. Translating it yields CASSVGPGGETEAFF.

Here the CDR3 DNA reads TGTGCCAGCAGCTCGGGACAGGGACAGCTCGAGCCCCAGCATTTT. Encoded protein: CASSSGQGQLEPQHF. This chain links TRBV7-2 with TRBJ1-5, with TRBD1 matching over 9 bases. Germline V CDR1 and CDR2: SGHTA, FQGNSA. The CDR3 is 15 residues long. V shed 4 bases, J shed 8 bases, and the junction held 9 bases outside the gene matches.

The J gene is TRBJ1-2, the V gene TRBV7-2; D remains ambiguous. CDR3 length: 16 amino acids. From germline, CDR1 is SGHTA and CDR2 FQGNSA. The V end lost 2 bases, the J end lost 0 bases, and 13 bases lay between the germline ends. The CDR3 region is CASSLLDGKTNYGYTF. The DNA of the CDR3 is TGTGCCAGCAGCTTATTGGACGGGAAAACTAACTATGGCTACACCTTC.

V gene TRBV15 combines with J gene TRBJ1-5; D gene ambiguous. Germline V lookup: CDR1 LNHNV, CDR2 YYDKDF (reference sequence). V was trimmed by 4 bases and J by 1 base, leaving 11 bases between them. CDR3 length equals 15 residues. The CDR3 DNA reads as TGTGCCACCAGCACCAACCGGGGAAGCAATCAGCCCCAGCATTTT. As protein: CATSTNRGSNQPQHF.

This sequence joins TRBV5-1 and TRBJ1-1; a weak D match, TRBD1 (5 bases). Germline V CDR1 and CDR2: SGHRS, YFSETQ. The CDR3 is 15 amino acids. V was shortened by 5 bases and J by 3 bases, with 17 bases between the two germline ends. In DNA, the CDR3 is TGCGCCAGCAGATTGACAGCATTTCCCCACACTGAAGCTTTCTTT. This gives the protein CASRLTAFPHTEAFF.

The rearrangement uses TRBV7-2 and TRBJ1-1; unclear D gene. Germline V CDR1 and CDR2: SGHTA, FQGNSA. CDR3 length equals 13 residues. Trimming left V 1 base short and J 8 bases short, with 11 bases between. CDR3 sequence: CASSLGVQKEAFF. In nucleotides, the CDR3 is TGTGCCAGCAGCTTAGGTGTTCAGAAAGAAGCTTTCTTT.